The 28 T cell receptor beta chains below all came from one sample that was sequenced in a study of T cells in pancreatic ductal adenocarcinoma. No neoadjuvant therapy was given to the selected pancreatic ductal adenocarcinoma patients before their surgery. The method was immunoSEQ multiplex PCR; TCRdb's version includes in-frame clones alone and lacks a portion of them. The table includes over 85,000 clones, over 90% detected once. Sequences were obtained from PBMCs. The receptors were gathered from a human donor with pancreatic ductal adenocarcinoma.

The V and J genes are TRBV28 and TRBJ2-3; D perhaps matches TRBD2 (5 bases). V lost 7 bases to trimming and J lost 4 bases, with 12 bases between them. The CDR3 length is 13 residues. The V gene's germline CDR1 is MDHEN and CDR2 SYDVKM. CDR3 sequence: CASIEGFSDTQYF. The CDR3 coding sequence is TGTGCCAGCATAGAGGGTTTTTCAGATACGCAGTATTTT.

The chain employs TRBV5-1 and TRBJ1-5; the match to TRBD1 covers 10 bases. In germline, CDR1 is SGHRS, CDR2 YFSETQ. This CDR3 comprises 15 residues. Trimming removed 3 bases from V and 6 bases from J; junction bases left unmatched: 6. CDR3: CASSWGTGVGQPQHF. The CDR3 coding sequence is TGCGCCAGCAGCTGGGGGACAGGGGTGGGTCAGCCCCAGCATTTT.

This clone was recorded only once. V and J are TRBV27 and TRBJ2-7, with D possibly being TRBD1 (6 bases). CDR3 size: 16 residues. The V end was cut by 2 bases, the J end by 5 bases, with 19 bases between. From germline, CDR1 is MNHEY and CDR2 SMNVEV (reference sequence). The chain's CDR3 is CASSLGATGVMDEQYF. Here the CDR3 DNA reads TGTGCCAGCAGTTTAGGCGCGACAGGTGTCATGGACGAGCAGTACTTC.

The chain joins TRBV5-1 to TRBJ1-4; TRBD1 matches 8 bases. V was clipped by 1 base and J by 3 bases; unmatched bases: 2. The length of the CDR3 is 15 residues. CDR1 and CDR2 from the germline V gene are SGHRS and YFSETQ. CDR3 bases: TGCGCCAGCAGCTTGACAGGGGGAGCTAATGAAAAACTGTTTTTT. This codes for CASSLTGGANEKLFF. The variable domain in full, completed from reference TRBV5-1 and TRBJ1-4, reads KAGVTQTPRYLIKTRGQQVTLSCSPISGHRSVSWYQQTPGQGLQFLFEYFSETQRNKGNFPGRFSGRQFSNSRSEMNVSTLELGDSALYLCASSLTGGANEKLFFGSGTQLSVL.

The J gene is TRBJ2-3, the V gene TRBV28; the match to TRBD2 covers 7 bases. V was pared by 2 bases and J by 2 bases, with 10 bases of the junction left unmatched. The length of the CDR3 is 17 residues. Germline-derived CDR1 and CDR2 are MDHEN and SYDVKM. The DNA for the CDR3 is TGTGCCAGCAGTTTAATGGGGCTAGCGGATTACACAGATACGCAGTATTTT. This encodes CASSLMGLADYTDTQYF.

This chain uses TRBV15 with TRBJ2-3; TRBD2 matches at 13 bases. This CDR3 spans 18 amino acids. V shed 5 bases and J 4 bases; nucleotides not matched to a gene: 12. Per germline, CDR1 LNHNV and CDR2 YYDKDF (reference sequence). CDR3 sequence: CATSRLPGLAGVPDTQYF. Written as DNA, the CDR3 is TGTGCCACCAGCCGATTGCCCGGACTAGCGGGAGTCCCAGATACGCAGTATTTT. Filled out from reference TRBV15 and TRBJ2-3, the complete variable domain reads DAMVIQNPRYQVTQFGKPVTLSCSQTLNHNVMYWYQQKSSQAPKLLFHYYDKDFNNEADTPDNFQSRRPNTSFCFLDIRSPGLGDTAMYLCATSRLPGLAGVPDTQYFGPGTRLTVL.

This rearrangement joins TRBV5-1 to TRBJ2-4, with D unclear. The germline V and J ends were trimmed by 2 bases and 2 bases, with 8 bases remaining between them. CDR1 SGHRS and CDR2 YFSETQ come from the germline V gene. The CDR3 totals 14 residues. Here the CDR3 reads CASSLSGSKNIQYF. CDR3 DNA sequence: TGCGCCAGCAGCTTATCCGGGTCCAAAAACATTCAGTACTTC. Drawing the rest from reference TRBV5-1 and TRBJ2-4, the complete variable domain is KAGVTQTPRYLIKTRGQQVTLSCSPISGHRSVSWYQQTPGQGLQFLFEYFSETQRNKGNFPGRFSGRQFSNSRSEMNVSTLELGDSALYLCASSLSGSKNIQYFGAGTRLSVL.

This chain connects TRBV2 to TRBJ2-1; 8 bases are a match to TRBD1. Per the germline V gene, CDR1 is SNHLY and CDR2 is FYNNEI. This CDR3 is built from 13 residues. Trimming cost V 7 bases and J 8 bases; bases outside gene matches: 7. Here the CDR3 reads CASKRTGFDEQFF. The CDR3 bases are TGTGCCAGCAAAAGGACAGGGTTTGATGAGCAGTTCTTC.

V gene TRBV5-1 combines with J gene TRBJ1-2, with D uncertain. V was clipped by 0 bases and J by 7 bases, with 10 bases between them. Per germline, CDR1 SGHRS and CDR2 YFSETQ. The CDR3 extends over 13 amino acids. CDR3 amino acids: CASSLGWLSGYTF. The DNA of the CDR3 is TGCGCCAGCAGCTTGGGGTGGCTCTCTGGCTACACCTTC. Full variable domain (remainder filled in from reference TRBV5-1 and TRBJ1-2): KAGVTQTPRYLIKTRGQQVTLSCSPISGHRSVSWYQQTPGQGLQFLFEYFSETQRNKGNFPGRFSGRQFSNSRSEMNVSTLELGDSALYLCASSLGWLSGYTFGSGTRLTVV.

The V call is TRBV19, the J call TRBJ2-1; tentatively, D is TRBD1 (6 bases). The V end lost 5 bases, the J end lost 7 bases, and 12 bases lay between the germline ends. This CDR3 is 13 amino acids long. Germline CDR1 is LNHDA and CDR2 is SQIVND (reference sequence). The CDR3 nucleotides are TGTGCCAGTAGTTCCTCACAGGGAAATGAGCAGTTCTTC. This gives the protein CASSSSQGNEQFF. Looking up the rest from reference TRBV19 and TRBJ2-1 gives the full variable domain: DGGITQSPKYLFRKEGQNVTLSCEQNLNHDAMYWYRQDPGQGLRLIYYSQIVNDFQKGDIAEGYSVSREKKESFPLTVTSAQKNPTAFYLCASSSSQGNEQFFGPGTRLTVL.

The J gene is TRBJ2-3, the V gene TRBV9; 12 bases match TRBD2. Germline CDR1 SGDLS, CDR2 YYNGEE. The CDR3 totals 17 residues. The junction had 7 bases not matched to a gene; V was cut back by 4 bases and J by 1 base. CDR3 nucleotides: TGTGCCAGCAGCCCGACTAGCGGGAGCTGGGGCACAGATACGCAGTATTTT. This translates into CASSPTSGSWGTDTQYF.

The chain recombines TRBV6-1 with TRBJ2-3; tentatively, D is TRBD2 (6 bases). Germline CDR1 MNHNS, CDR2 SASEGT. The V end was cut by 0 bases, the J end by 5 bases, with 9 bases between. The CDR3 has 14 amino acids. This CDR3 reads CASSEAASEDTQYF. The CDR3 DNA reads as TGTGCCAGCAGTGAAGCGGCTAGCGAAGATACGCAGTATTTT.

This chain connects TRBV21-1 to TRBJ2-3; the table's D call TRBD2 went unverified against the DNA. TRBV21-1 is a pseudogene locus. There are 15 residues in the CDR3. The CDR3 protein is CASSIATSGSDTQYF. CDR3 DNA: TGTGCCAGCAGCATTGCAACTAGCGGGAGTGATACGCAGTATTTT.

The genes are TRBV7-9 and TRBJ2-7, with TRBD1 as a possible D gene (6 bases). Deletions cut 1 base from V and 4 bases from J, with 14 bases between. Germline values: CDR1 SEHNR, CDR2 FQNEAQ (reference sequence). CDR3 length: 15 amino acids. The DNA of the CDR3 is TGTGCCAGCAGCTTAGATGTCAGGGGACCGTACGAGCAGTACTTC. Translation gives CASSLDVRGPYEQYF. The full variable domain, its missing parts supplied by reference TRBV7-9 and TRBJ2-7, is DTGVSQNPRHKITKRGQNVTFRCDPISEHNRLYWYRQTLGQGPEFLTYFQNEAQLEKSRLLSDRFSAERPKGSFSTLEIQRTEQGDSAMYLCASSLDVRGPYEQYFGPGTRLTVT.

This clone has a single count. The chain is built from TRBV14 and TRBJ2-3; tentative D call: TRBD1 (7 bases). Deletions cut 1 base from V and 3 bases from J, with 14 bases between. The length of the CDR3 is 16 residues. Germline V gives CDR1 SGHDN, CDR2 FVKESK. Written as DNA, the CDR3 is TGTGCCAGCAGCCAAGGAGCAGGGGGGCGGACAGATACGCAGTATTTT. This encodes CASSQGAGGRTDTQYF.

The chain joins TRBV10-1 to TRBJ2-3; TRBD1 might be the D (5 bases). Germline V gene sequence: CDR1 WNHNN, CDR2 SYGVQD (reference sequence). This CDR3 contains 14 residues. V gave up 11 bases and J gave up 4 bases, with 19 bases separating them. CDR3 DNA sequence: TGCGCCGACCAGATAGGGGCGCGTCCAGATACGCAGTATTTT. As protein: CADQIGARPDTQYF.

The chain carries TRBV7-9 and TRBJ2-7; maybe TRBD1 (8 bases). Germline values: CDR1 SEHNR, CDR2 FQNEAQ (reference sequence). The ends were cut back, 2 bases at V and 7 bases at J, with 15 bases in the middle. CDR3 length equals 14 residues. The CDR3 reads CASSLKTGGAEQYF. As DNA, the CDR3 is TGTGCCAGCAGCTTAAAAACAGGGGGGGCGGAGCAGTACTTC.

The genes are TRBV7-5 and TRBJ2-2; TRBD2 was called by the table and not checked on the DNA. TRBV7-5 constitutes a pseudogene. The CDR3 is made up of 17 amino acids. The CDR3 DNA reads TGTGTCAGAAGCTCCGTGGGGCGGCGGGAGGGGATAGGGGAGCTGTTTTTT. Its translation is CVRSSVGRREGIGELFF.

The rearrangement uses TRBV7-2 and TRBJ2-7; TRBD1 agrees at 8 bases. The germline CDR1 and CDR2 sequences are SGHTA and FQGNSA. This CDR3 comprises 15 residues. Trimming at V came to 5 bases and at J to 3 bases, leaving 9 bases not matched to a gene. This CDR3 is CASSPGGRMDYEQYF. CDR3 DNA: TGTGCCAGCAGCCCAGGGGGCAGGATGGACTACGAGCAGTACTTC.

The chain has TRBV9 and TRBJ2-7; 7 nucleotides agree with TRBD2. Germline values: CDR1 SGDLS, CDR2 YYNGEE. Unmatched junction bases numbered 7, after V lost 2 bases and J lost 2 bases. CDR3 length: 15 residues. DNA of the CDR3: TGTGCCAGCAGCGTGCGTAGCGGGCCTACCTACGAGCAGTACTTC. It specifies CASSVRSGPTYEQYF. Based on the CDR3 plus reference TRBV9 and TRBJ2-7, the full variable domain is DSGVTQTPKHLITATGQRVTLRCSPRSGDLSVYWYQQSLDQGLQFLIQYYNGEERAKGNILERFSAQQFPDLHSELNLSSLELGDSALYFCASSVRSGPTYEQYFGPGTRLTVT.

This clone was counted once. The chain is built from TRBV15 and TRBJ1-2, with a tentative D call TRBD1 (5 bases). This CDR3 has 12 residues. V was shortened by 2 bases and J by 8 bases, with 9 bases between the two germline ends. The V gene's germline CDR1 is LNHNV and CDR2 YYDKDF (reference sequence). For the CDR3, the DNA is TGTGCCACCAGCAGACAGGGCTTGGGCTACACCTTC. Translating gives CATSRQGLGYTF.

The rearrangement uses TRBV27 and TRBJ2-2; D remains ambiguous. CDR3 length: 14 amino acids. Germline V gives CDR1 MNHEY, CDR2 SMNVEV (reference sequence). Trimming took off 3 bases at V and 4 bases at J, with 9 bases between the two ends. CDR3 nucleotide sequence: TGTGCCAGCAGTTTGAGGAGAATCACCGGGGAGCTGTTTTTT. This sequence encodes CASSLRRITGELFF.

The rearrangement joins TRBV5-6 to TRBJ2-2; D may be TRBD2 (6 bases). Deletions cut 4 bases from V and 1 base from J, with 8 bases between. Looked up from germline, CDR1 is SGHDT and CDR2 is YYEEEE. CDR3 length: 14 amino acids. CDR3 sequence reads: CASSAGRNTGELFF. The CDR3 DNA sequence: TGTGCCAGCAGCGCGGGACGGAACACCGGGGAGCTGTTTTTT.

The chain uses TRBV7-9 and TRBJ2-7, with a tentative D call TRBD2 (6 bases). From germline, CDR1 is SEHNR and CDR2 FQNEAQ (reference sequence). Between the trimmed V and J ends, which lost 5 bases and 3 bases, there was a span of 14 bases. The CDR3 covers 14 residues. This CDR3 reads CASSPWDGSYEQYF. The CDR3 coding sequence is TGTGCCAGCAGCCCCTGGGACGGGAGCTACGAGCAGTACTTC.

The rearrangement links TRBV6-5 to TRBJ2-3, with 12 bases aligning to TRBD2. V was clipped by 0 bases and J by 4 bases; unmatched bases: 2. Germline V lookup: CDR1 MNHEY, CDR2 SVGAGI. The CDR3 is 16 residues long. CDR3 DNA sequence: TGTGCCAGCAGTTACTCCGGACTAGCGGGGTCAGATACGCAGTATTTT. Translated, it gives CASSYSGLAGSDTQYF.

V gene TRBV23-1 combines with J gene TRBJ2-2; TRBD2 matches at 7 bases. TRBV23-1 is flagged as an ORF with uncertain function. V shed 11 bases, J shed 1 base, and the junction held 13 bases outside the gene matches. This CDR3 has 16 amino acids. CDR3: CAPNPRGGRNTGELFF. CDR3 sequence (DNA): TGCGCCCCCAACCCAAGAGGCGGGAGGAACACCGGGGAGCTGTTTTTT.

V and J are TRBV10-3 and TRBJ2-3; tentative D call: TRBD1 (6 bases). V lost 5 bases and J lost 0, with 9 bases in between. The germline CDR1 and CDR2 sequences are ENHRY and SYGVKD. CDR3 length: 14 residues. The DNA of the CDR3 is TGTGCCATCAGTATGGGACAAAGCACAGATACGCAGTATTTT. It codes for CAISMGQSTDTQYF.

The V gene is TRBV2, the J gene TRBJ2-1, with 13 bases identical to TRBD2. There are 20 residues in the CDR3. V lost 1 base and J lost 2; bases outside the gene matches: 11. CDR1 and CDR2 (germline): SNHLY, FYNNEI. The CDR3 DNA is TGTGCCAGCAGTGAAGGGGGCTACGGACTAGCGGGAGCCCCCTACAATGAGCAGTTCTTC. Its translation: CASSEGGYGLAGAPYNEQFF.